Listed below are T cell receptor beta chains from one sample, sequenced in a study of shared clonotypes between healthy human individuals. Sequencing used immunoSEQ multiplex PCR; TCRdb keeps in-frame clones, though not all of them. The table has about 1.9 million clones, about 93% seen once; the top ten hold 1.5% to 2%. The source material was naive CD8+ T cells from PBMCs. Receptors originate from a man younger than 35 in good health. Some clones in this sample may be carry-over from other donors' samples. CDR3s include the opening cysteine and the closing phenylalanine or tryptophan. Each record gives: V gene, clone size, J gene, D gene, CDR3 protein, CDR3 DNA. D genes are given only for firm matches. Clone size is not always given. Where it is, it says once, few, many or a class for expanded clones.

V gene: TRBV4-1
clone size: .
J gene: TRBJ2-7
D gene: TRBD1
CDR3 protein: CASSQVPGQGNEQYF
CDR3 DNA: TGCGCCAGCAGCCAGGTCCCGGGACAGGGGAACGAGCAGTACTTC

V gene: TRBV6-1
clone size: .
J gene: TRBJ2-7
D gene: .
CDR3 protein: CASSEGRFYEQYF
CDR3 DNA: TGTGCCAGCAGCGAGGGGCGGTTCTACGAGCAGTACTTC

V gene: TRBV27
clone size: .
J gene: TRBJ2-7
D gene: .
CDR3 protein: CASSPRERYEQYF
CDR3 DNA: TGTGCCAGCAGTCCACGGGAGAGGTACGAGCAGTACTTC

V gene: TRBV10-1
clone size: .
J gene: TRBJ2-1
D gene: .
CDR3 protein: CASSESVRPLGNEQFF
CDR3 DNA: TGCGCCAGCAGTGAGTCAGTGCGGCCCCTGGGGAATGAGCAGTTCTTC

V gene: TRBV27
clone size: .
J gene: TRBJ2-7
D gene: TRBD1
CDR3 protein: CASSLSAGQGFYEQYF
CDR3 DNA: TGTGCCAGCAGTTTATCGGCCGGACAGGGTTTCTACGAGCAGTACTTC

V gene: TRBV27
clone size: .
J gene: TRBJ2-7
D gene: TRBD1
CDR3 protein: CASSLQGVYYEQYF
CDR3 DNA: TGTGCCAGCAGTTTACAGGGGGTCTACTACGAGCAGTACTTC

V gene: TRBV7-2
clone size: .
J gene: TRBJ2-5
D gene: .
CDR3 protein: CASSTSQTRETQYF
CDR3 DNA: TGTGCCAGCAGCACTAGCCAGACAAGAGAGACCCAGTACTTC

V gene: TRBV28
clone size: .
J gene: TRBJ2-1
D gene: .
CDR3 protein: CASSPGTYNEQFF
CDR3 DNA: TGTGCCAGCAGCCCCGGGACATACAATGAGCAGTTCTTC

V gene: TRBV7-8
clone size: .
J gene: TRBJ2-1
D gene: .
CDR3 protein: CASSLVASLGNEQFF
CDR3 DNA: TGTGCCAGCAGCTTGGTGGCCAGCCTAGGCAATGAGCAGTTCTTC

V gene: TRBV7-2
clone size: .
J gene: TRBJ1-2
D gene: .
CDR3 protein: CASSLVQRTAYGYTF
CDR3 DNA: TGTGCCAGCAGCTTGGTACAGAGGACGGCCTATGGCTACACCTTC

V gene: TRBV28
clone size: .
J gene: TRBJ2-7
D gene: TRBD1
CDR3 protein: CASKGDRGNYEQYF
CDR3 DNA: TGTGCCAGCAAGGGGGACAGGGGAAATTACGAGCAGTACTTC

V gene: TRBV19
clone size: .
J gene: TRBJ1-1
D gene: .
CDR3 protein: CASSYRGENTEAFF
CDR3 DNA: TGTGCCAGTAGTTACCGTGGGGAGAACACTGAAGCTTTCTTT

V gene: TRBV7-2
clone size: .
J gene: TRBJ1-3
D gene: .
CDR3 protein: CASSLGRSSGNTIYF
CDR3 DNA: TGTGCCAGCAGCTTAGGACGGAGCTCTGGAAACACCATATATTTT

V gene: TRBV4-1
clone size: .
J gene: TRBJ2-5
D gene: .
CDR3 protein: CASSQDQDARETQYF
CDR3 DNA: TGCGCCAGCAGCCAAGATCAGGACGCACGGGAGACCCAGTACTTC

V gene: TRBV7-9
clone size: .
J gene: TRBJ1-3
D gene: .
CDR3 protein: CASSLAGRTSGNTIYF
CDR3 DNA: TGTGCCAGCAGCTTAGCGGGCCGGACCTCTGGAAACACCATATATTTT

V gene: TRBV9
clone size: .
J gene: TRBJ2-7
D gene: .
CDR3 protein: CASSPGVEQYF
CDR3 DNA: TGTGCCAGCAGCCCCGGAGTCGAGCAGTACTTC

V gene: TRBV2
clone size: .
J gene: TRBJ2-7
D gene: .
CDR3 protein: CASSESEFGEQYF
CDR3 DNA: TGTGCCAGCAGTGAATCAGAGTTCGGCGAGCAGTACTTC

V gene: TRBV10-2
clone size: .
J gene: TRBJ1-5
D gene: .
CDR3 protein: CASSVGGRNQPQHF
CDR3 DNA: TGCGCCAGCAGTGTGGGGGGCAGAAATCAGCCCCAGCATTTT

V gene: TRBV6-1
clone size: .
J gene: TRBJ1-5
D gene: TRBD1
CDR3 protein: CASSPGGVAQHF
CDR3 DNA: TGTGCCAGCAGTCCAGGGGGGGTAGCCCAGCATTTT

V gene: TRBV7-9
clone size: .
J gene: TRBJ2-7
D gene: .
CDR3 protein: CASSQIGSSYEQYF
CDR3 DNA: TGTGCCAGCAGCCAGATCGGAAGCTCCTACGAGCAGTACTTC

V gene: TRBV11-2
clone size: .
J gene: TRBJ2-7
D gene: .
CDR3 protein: CASSLGVGVPRQYF
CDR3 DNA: TGTGCCAGCAGCTTAGGGGTGGGGGTCCCGAGGCAGTACTTC

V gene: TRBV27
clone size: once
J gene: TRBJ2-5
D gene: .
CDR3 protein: CASSPLEGPFVETQYF
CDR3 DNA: TGTGCCAGCAGTCCATTGGAGGGCCCTTTTGTTGAGACCCAGTACTTC

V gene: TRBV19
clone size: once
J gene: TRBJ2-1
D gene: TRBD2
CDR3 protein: CASAGLAEHNEQFF
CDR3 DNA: TGTGCCAGTGCCGGCCTAGCGGAACACAATGAGCAGTTCTTC

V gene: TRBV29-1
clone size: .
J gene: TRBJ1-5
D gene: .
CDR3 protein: CSVEDPLGGTAQHF
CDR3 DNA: TGCAGCGTTGAAGACCCTTTAGGGGGGACGGCCCAGCATTTT

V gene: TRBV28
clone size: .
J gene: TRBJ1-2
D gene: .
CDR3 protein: CASGKLDTDYGYTF
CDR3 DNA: TGTGCCAGCGGTAAACTGGACACCGACTATGGCTACACCTTC

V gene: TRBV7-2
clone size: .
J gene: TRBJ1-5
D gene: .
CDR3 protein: CASSPKGLQPQHF
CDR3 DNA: TGTGCCAGCAGCCCGAAGGGCCTACAGCCCCAGCATTTT

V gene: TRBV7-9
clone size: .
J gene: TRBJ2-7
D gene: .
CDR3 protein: CASSLMGQGYPYEQYF
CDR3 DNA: TGTGCCAGCAGCTTAATGGGTCAGGGATATCCCTACGAGCAGTACTTC

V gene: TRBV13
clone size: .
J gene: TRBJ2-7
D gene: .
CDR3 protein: CASSLAGGGSYEQYF
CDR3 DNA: TGTGCCAGCAGCTTAGCAGGGGGGGGCTCCTACGAGCAGTACTTC

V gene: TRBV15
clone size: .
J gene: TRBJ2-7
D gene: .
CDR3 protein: CATSSETRPYEQYF
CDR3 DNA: TGTGCCACCAGCAGCGAGACACGGCCCTACGAGCAGTACTTC

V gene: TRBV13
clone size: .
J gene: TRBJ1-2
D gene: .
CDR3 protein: CASSLGQDGWGGYTF
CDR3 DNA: TGTGCCAGCAGCTTAGGACAGGATGGTTGGGGTGGCTACACCTTC

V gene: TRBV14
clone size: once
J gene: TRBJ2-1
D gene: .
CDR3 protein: CASSQGGGPYNEQFF
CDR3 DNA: TGTGCCAGCAGCCAAGGTGGGGGCCCCTACAATGAGCAGTTCTTC

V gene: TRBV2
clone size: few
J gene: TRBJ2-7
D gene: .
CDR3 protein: CAIGAGTTSYEQYF
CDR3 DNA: TGTGCCATAGGTGCCGGGACAACGTCCTACGAGCAGTACTTC

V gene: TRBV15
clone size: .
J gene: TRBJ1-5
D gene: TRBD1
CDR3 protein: CATSLWTGSNQPQHF
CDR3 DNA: TGTGCCACCAGCTTGTGGACAGGTAGCAATCAGCCCCAGCATTTT

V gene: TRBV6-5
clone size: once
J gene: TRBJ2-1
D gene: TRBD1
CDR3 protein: CASSYSKGTGWMQFF
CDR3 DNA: TGTGCCAGCAGTTACTCCAAGGGGACAGGGTGGATGCAGTTCTTC

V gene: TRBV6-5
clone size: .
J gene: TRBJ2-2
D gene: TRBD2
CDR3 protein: CASSYGAGGATGELFF
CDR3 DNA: TGTGCCAGCAGTTACGGGGCGGGAGGCGCCACCGGGGAGCTGTTTTTT

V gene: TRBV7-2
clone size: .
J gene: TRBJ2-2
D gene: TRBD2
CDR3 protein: CASSSRAGEGGELFF
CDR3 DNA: TGTGCCAGCAGCTCCAGAGCGGGAGAGGGCGGGGAGCTGTTTTTT

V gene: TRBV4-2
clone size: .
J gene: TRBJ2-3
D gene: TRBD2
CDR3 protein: CASSQAGVGRASTDTQYF
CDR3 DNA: TGTGCCAGCAGCCAAGCAGGAGTCGGGAGGGCAAGCACAGATACGCAGTATTTT

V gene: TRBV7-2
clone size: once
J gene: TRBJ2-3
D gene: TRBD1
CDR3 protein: CASSKTGVPSDTQYF
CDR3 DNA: TGTGCCAGCAGCAAGACAGGGGTCCCCTCAGATACGCAGTATTTT

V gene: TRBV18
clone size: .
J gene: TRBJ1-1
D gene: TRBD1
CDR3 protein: CASSHDRGRGTEAFF
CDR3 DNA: TGTGCCAGCTCACATGACAGGGGGCGAGGTACTGAAGCTTTCTTT

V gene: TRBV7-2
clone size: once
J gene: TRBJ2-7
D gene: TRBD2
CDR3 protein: CASAGVEQYF
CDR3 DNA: TGTGCCAGCGCGGGGGTCGAGCAGTACTTC

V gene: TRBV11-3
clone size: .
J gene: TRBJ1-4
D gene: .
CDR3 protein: CASSLEATNEKLFF
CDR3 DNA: TGTGCCAGCAGCTTAGAAGCAACTAATGAAAAACTGTTTTTT

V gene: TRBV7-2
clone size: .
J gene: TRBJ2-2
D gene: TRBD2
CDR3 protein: CASSLGRLAGSGELFF
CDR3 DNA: TGTGCCAGCAGCTTAGGGAGGCTAGCGGGGTCTGGGGAGCTGTTTTTT